These 31 T cell receptor beta chains originate from one sample sequenced in a study of PD-1 blockade in classical Hodgkin lymphoma. Each and every patient relapsed after autologous stem cell transplantation, and patients got differing brentuximab vedotin exposure. Sequencing used immunoSEQ multiplex PCR; TCRdb keeps in-frame clones, though not all of them. The sample includes under 15,000 clones, 65% to 85% of them seen just once. The sequences come from peripheral blood mononuclear cells (PBMCs), collected at baseline. The receptor set was obtained from a human donor with classical Hodgkin lymphoma.

CDR3 region: CASRDRAVHEQYV. In DNA form, the CDR3 reads TGTGCCAGCAGGGACAGGGCAGTCCACGAGCAGTACGTC. V gene TRBV6-1 combines with J gene TRBJ2-7, with TRBD1 matching over 8 bases. V trimming: 6 bases; J trimming: 5 bases; junction bases outside the gene matches: 6. There are 13 residues in the CDR3. CDR1 is MNHNS and CDR2 is SASEGT in the germline V gene.

The chain employs TRBV5-5 and TRBJ1-2, with D tentatively TRBD1 (6 bases). The CDR3 spans 15 residues. V lost 0 bases, J lost 8 bases, and 17 bases lay in between. Germline V gene data show CDR1 as SGHKS and CDR2 as YYEKEE (reference sequence). Here the CDR3 reads CASSLGTRGIGGYTF. The CDR3 DNA sequence: TGTGCCAGCAGCTTGGGAACCAGGGGCATAGGCGGCTACACCTTC.

The gene calls are TRBV6-6 and TRBJ1-1; D is unresolved. The CDR3 has 12 amino acids. The V end lost 5 bases, the J end lost 10 bases, and 14 bases lay between the germline ends. CDR1 is MNHNY, CDR2 SVGAGI, per germline (reference sequence). DNA for the CDR3: TGTGCCAGCAGTGCCGACTTGGCGGCAGCTTTCTTT. Amino acids: CASSADLAAAFF.

The gene calls are TRBV6-1 and TRBJ2-2; no clear D gene. With 8 bases removed from V and 3 bases from J, the gap between germline ends came to 16 bases. The CDR3 runs 15 residues. Germline V gene data show CDR1 as MNHNS and CDR2 as SASEGT. This CDR3 is CASLDLPRHTGELFF. The CDR3 coding sequence is TGTGCCAGCCTAGATCTCCCCAGGCACACCGGGGAGCTGTTTTTT.

The chain is built from TRBV2 and TRBJ2-2, with D perhaps matching TRBD2 (7 bases). The length of the CDR3 is 16 residues. The germline CDR1 and CDR2 sequences are SNHLY and FYNNEI. V lost 4 bases, J lost 4 bases, and 16 bases lay in between. Here the CDR3 reads CASSVSGGAGTGELFF. As DNA, the CDR3 is TGTGCCAGCAGTGTATCGGGGGGCGCGGGCACCGGGGAGCTGTTTTTT.

The V gene is TRBV7-6, the J gene TRBJ1-2; D is uncertain. CDR1 and CDR2 from the germline V gene are SGHVS and FNYEAQ. The CDR3 is 14 amino acids. V was trimmed by 1 base and J by 1 base, leaving 7 bases between them. The CDR3 coding sequence is TGTGCCAGCAGCTTAGACTCAGATAACTATGGCTACACCTTC. This gives the protein CASSLDSDNYGYTF.

The chain carries TRBV18 and TRBJ2-1, with 9 bases identical to TRBD1. CDR1 is KGHSH and CDR2 is LQKENI in the germline V gene. With 6 bases clipped from V and 8 bases from J, the junction kept 11 bases outside the gene matches. The CDR3 has 15 residues. For the CDR3, the DNA is TGTGCCAGCTCGCCCTCCGGGACAGGGAAGTATGAGCAGTTCTTC. Translating it yields CASSPSGTGKYEQFF.

This chain links TRBV10-3 with TRBJ1-1; D is unclear. CDR1 and CDR2 (germline): ENHRY, SYGVKD. The CDR3 loop spans 11 amino acids. V lost 4 bases to trimming and J lost 3 bases, with 3 bases between them. CDR3: CAISGHTEAFF. Written as DNA, the CDR3 is TGTGCCATCAGTGGACACACTGAAGCTTTCTTT.

The CDR3 DNA sequence: TGTGCCAGCAGCTTCGACGGCAGCTCTGGGGCCAACGTCCTGACTTTC. This translates into CASSFDGSSGANVLTF. The chain carries TRBV7-2 and TRBJ2-6; D call uncertain. V lost 3 bases, J lost 0 bases, and 9 bases lay in between. Germline V gene sequence: CDR1 SGHTA, CDR2 FQGNSA. The CDR3 sequence is 16 residues long.

The chain recombines TRBV9 with TRBJ2-1; D possibly corresponds to TRBD2 (5 bases). The CDR3 runs to 14 residues. V gave up 0 bases and J gave up 10 bases, with 14 bases separating them. Germline V gene sequence: CDR1 SGDLS, CDR2 YYNGEE. CDR3 coding DNA: TGTGCCAGCAGCGTAGGGAGGACCCCGGGCGAGCAGTTCTTC. Protein sequence: CASSVGRTPGEQFF.

The rearrangement joins TRBV11-2 to TRBJ2-1; weak D call: TRBD1 (6 bases). This CDR3 comprises 15 residues. Germline values: CDR1 SGHAT, CDR2 FQNNGV. The V gene lost 1 base and the J gene lost 1 base, with 8 bases spanning the gap. The DNA of the CDR3 is TGTGCCAGCAGCTTAGGGGGGCAATCCTACAATGAGCAGTTCTTC. Its translation is CASSLGGQSYNEQFF.

In DNA, the CDR3 is TGTGCCAGCAGTTTATCCTCTTATTGGACTAGCGGGAAGTTGGAATATACGCAGTATTTT. Translated, it gives CASSLSSYWTSGKLEYTQYF. The J gene is TRBJ2-3, the V gene TRBV28, with TRBD2 identical over 12 bases. The CDR3 is 20 residues long. Germline V lookup: CDR1 MDHEN, CDR2 SYDVKM. The V segment lost 1 base and the J segment 7 bases; nucleotides outside the gene matches: 18.

The DNA of the CDR3 is TGTGCCAGTAGGCCGGGCCCCGACGTAGAAAAACTGTTTTTT. Its protein product is CASRPGPDVEKLFF. The chain employs TRBV19 and TRBJ1-4, with D unclear. The germline gives CDR1 LNHDA, CDR2 SQIVND (reference sequence). The CDR3 loop spans 14 amino acids. Trimming removed 6 bases at V and 8 bases at J, with 16 bases between.

This chain connects TRBV7-8 to TRBJ1-1, with TRBD1 as a possible D gene (6 bases). Germline V gene data show CDR1 as SGHVS and CDR2 as FQNEAQ. The ends were cut back, 1 base at V and 1 base at J, with 10 bases in the middle. The length of the CDR3 is 15 residues. The CDR3 loop is CASSLVTGANTEAFF. The CDR3, as DNA: TGTGCCAGCAGCTTAGTCACGGGGGCGAACACTGAAGCTTTCTTT.

This clone is medium-sized by share. This chain joins TRBV28 and TRBJ1-1; D may be TRBD1 (6 bases). Trimming removed 3 bases at V and 0 bases at J, with 14 bases between. The germline V gene encodes CDR1 MDHEN and CDR2 SYDVKM. This CDR3 comprises 16 residues. CDR3 residues: CASSFGGAPMNTEAFF. In nucleotides, the CDR3 is TGTGCCAGCAGTTTTGGGGGGGCCCCTATGAACACTGAAGCTTTCTTT.

V and J are TRBV5-1 and TRBJ1-5; the D gene is possibly TRBD1 (5 bases). Germline V lookup: CDR1 SGHRS, CDR2 YFSETQ. The CDR3 loop spans 14 amino acids. V lost 5 bases and J lost 4, with 13 bases in between. The DNA for the CDR3 is TGCGCCAGCAGACGGGACTATGGGAATCAGCCCCAGCATTTT. Translated, it gives CASRRDYGNQPQHF. Supplemented by reference TRBV5-1 and TRBJ1-5, the full variable domain reads KAGVTQTPRYLIKTRGQQVTLSCSPISGHRSVSWYQQTPGQGLQFLFEYFSETQRNKGNFPGRFSGRQFSNSRSEMNVSTLELGDSALYLCASRRDYGNQPQHFGDGTRLSIL.

This clone appeared once. This chain connects TRBV28 to TRBJ2-3; D is possibly TRBD2 (6 bases). Germline CDR1 is MDHEN and CDR2 is SYDVKM. This CDR3 has 20 residues. Trimming removed 3 bases at V and 0 bases at J, with 25 bases between. CDR3 coding DNA: TGTGCCAGCAGTTTCCCCCGGCCTAGCGCTCTGTTCCCTAGCACAGATACGCAGTATTTT. Its translation: CASSFPRPSALFPSTDTQYF.

The chain carries TRBV5-4 and TRBJ1-3; 8 bases agree with TRBD1. The V gene end was trimmed by 2 bases and the J gene end by 8 bases; junction bases not matched to a gene: 3. The CDR3 covers 13 residues. CDR1 and CDR2 from the germline V gene are SGHNT and YYREEE (reference sequence). The CDR3 bases are TGTGCCAGCAGCTTACAGGGGGGGGACACCATATATTTT. This codes for CASSLQGGDTIYF.

V usage is TRBV5-8 and J usage is TRBJ1-1; TRBD1 matches at 7 bases. Germline-derived CDR1 and CDR2 are SGHTS and YDEGEE. V shed 4 bases and J 4 bases; nucleotides not matched to a gene: 4. The CDR3 has 13 amino acids. CDR3 sequence (DNA): TGTGCCAGCAGCCCAGGGGGGGGCACTGAAGCTTTCTTT. This gives the protein CASSPGGGTEAFF.

The J gene is TRBJ2-1, the V gene TRBV5-6; 8 bases align to TRBD2. V lost 2 bases and J lost 10; bases outside the gene matches: 11. The germline V gene has CDR1 SGHDT and CDR2 YYEEEE. CDR3 size: 15 residues. CDR3 DNA sequence: TGTGCCAGCAGCTTACCGGGACTAGGTACGCGGGAGCAGTTCTTC. Residues: CASSLPGLGTREQFF.

The chain has TRBV11-3 and TRBJ1-2; D gene ambiguous. Deletions cut 0 bases from V and 7 bases from J, with 18 bases between. The CDR3 is 16 amino acids. Per the germline V gene, CDR1 is SGHNT and CDR2 is YENEEA. CDR3: CASSLDGSSAHGGYTF. The CDR3 DNA reads as TGTGCCAGCAGCTTAGATGGATCTAGTGCCCACGGTGGCTACACCTTC.

DNA for the CDR3: TGTGCCAGCAGTTTAACAGGGGGCACTGAAGCTTTCTTT. This gives the protein CASSLTGGTEAFF. The genes are TRBV6-5 and TRBJ1-1, with 8 bases identical to TRBD1. Trimming took 4 bases from V and 4 from J; bases not matched to a gene: 2. Per germline, CDR1 MNHEY and CDR2 SVGAGI. This CDR3 contains 13 residues.

The rearrangement uses TRBV18 and TRBJ2-2, with D perhaps matching TRBD2 (5 bases). Germline V gives CDR1 KGHSH, CDR2 LQKENI. This CDR3 has 14 residues. Trimming cost V 2 bases and J 7 bases, with 11 bases left between them. The DNA for the CDR3 is TGTGCCAGCTCACCAGGGTCCGGGGTCGGGGAGCTGTTTTTT. Residues: CASSPGSGVGELFF.

The rearrangement uses TRBV5-8 and TRBJ2-2, with 8 bases matching TRBD1. The V gene's germline CDR1 is SGHTS and CDR2 YDEGEE. The CDR3 extends over 16 amino acids. Trimming at V came to 4 bases and at J to 5 bases, leaving 10 bases not matched to a gene. CDR3 in amino acids: CASSQDRVRRTGELFF. The CDR3 DNA reads as TGTGCCAGCAGCCAGGACAGGGTTCGACGGACCGGGGAGCTGTTTTTT.

The chain uses TRBV28 and TRBJ2-7; perhaps TRBD2 as D (5 bases). Germline V gene lookup returns CDR1 MDHEN and CDR2 SYDVKM. CDR3 length: 13 residues. V was trimmed by 10 bases and J by 5 bases, leaving 18 bases between them. CDR3 DNA sequence: TGTGCCACCCGAGGGTCTGGGGTTAACGAGCAGTACTTC. Its protein product is CATRGSGVNEQYF. Full variable domain (outside the CDR3, taken from reference TRBV28 and TRBJ2-7): DVKVTQSSRYLVKRTGEKVFLECVQDMDHENMFWYRQDPGLGLRLIYFSYDVKMKEKGDIPEGYSVSREKKERFSLILESASTNQTSMYLCATRGSGVNEQYFGPGTRLTVT.

This chain uses TRBV4-3 with TRBJ1-1; D call uncertain. In germline, CDR1 is LGHNA, CDR2 YSLEER. V gave up 1 base and J gave up 7 bases, with 4 bases separating them. The CDR3 is 11 amino acids. DNA for the CDR3: TGCGCCAGCAGCCAAGGTTTTGAAGCTTTCTTT. Translation gives CASSQGFEAFF.

The rearrangement uses TRBV6-1 and TRBJ1-5; D remains unclear. With 8 bases removed from V and 1 base from J, the gap between germline ends came to 9 bases. This CDR3 is built from 13 residues. Germline values: CDR1 MNHNS, CDR2 SASEGT. The CDR3 sequence is CASELGSNQPQHF. The DNA of the CDR3 is TGTGCCAGCGAACTGGGGAGCAATCAGCCCCAGCATTTT.

The gene calls are TRBV7-2 and TRBJ1-1, with 10 bases lining up with TRBD1. The CDR3 totals 16 residues. Looked up from germline, CDR1 is SGHTA and CDR2 is FQGNSA. The J segment lost 0 bases and the V segment lost 0 bases, leaving 1 base of the junction unmatched. The CDR3 region is CASSLAGTGVNTEAFF. For the CDR3, the DNA is TGTGCCAGCAGCTTAGCCGGGACAGGGGTGAACACTGAAGCTTTCTTT.

This clone was seen only once. The chain combines TRBV4-1 with TRBJ2-7; D ambiguous. The CDR3 loop spans 13 amino acids. The germline V and J ends were trimmed by 3 bases and 6 bases, with 12 bases remaining between them. Germline loops: CDR1 MGHRA, CDR2 YSYEKL. DNA of the CDR3: TGCGCCAGCAGCCAGAGGAGAATGGGCGAGCAGTACTTC. Translating gives CASSQRRMGEQYF.

The chain joins TRBV4-2 to TRBJ2-7; perhaps TRBD2 as D (5 bases). The CDR3 length is 17 residues. Trimming removed 0 bases from V and 1 base from J, with 16 bases in between. CDR1 and CDR2 from the germline V gene are LGHNA and YNFKEQ. This CDR3 reads CASSQEFPGFGSYEQYF. The CDR3 bases are TGTGCCAGCAGCCAAGAGTTTCCGGGATTTGGTTCCTACGAGCAGTACTTC.

The chain couples TRBV7-4 to TRBJ2-2; unclear D gene. The CDR3 loop spans 17 amino acids. V lost 0 bases, J lost 0 bases, and 11 bases lay in between. Germline CDR1 reads SGHVT; CDR2 reads SQSDAQ. Written as DNA, the CDR3 is TGTGCCAGCAGCTTAGCGTCTGGCCGAACGAACACCGGGGAGCTGTTTTTT. This translates into CASSLASGRTNTGELFF.